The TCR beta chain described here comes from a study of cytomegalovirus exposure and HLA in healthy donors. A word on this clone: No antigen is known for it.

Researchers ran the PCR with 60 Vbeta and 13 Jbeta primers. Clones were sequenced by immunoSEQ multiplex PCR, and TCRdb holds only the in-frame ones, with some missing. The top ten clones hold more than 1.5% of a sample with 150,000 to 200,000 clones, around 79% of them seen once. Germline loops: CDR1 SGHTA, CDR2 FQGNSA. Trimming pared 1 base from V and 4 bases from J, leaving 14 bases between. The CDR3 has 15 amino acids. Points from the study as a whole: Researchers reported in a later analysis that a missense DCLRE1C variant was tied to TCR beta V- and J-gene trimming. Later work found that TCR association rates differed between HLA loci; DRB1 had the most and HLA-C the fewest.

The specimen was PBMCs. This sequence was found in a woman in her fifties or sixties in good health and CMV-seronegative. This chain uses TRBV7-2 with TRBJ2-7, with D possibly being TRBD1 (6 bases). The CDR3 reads CASSLEGRGKYEQYF. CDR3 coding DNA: TGTGCCAGCAGCTTAGAGGGCAGGGGTAAATACGAGCAGTACTTC.